This T cell receptor (beta chain) originates from a study of blood T cell repertoires in COVID-19. Study details: Sites in the United States, Italy and Spain provided acute and convalescent COVID-19 samples.

Germline loops: CDR1 LNHDA, CDR2 SQIVND (reference sequence). The ends were cut back, 6 bases at V and 0 bases at J, with 11 bases in the middle. This CDR3 has 14 amino acids. This clone has a single count. Seattle participants joined during active infection and were tracked over time. Per the study methods: Reference gene primers were amplified, and this amplification served to estimate nucleated cell counts. Assay: immunoSEQ multiplex PCR; the TCRdb copy retains only in-frame clones and omits some. The V and J calls and the clone size are those of that table, but D and trimming were determined from the DNA. The sample yields 60,000 to 70,000 clones, 88% seen once.

Sequencing was performed on peripheral blood. The chain employs TRBV19 and TRBJ1-2; possible D gene TRBD1, 6 bases. This TCR derives from an older woman with COVID-19, enrolled during active disease. This CDR3 is CASRRTETNYGYTF. The CDR3 DNA reads as TGTGCCAGTAGAAGGACAGAGACTAACTATGGCTACACCTTC.